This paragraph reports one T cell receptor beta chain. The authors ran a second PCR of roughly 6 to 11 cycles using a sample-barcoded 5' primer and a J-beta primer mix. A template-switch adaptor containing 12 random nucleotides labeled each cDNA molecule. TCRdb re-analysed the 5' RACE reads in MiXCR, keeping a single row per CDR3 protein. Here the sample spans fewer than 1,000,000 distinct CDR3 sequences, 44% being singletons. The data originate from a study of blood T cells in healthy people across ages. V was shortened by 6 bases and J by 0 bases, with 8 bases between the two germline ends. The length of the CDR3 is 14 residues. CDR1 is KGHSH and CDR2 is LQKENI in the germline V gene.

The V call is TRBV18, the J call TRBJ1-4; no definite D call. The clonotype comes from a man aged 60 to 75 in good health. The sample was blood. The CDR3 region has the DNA TGTGCCAGCTCTTCACAGTCAACTAATGAAAAACTGTTTTTT. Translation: CASSSQSTNEKLFF.